Reported below is one T cell receptor beta chain. The target antigen is unknown. Amplification used 60 Vbeta primers and 13 Jbeta primers. Measured with immunoSEQ multiplex PCR; TCRdb has only the in-frame clones, and not every one. The sample has 95,000 or so clones, under 90% seen once. This entry is derived from a study of cytomegalovirus exposure and HLA in healthy donors. The CDR3 consists of 14 residues. J gave up 2 bases and V 4 bases, and 2 bases lay outside the gene matches. The germline V gene has CDR1 MGHDK and CDR2 SYGVNS. Overall study results and limits: A later analysis showed TCR association rates differing by HLA locus, peaking at DRB1 and lowest at HLA-C.

The chain carries TRBV25-1 and TRBJ1-5, with TRBD1 matching 7 bases. Sequenced sample: PBMCs. This TCR came from a woman in her sixties or seventies in good health and CMV-seropositive. CDR3 region: CASSGDSGNQPQHF. Written as DNA, the CDR3 is TGTGCCAGCAGTGGGGACAGCGGCAATCAGCCCCAGCATTTT.